The next 14 T cell receptor beta chains were all read from a single sample in a study of T cells in localized non-small cell lung cancer. Measured with immunoSEQ multiplex PCR; TCRdb has only the in-frame clones, and not every one. The sample includes 72,000 or so clones, about 86% of them seen just once. The sequences come from peripheral blood, collected before any cancer treatment. These receptors came from a male donor at least 60 years old with stage III squamous cell lung carcinoma.

The CDR3 loop reads CASSPSRSKAGELFF. The DNA of the CDR3 is TGTGCCAGCAGTCCATCCAGGAGCAAGGCTGGGGAGCTGTTTTTT. The V and J genes are TRBV6-5 and TRBJ2-2; D unresolved. This CDR3 contains 15 residues. CDR1 and CDR2 (germline): MNHEY, SVGAGI. Trimming shortened V by 5 bases and J by 8 bases, and 18 bases separated the two germline ends.

This chain joins TRBV18 and TRBJ2-5; TRBD1 matches 8 bases. Germline assignment: CDR1 KGHSH and CDR2 LQKENI. CDR3 size: 14 residues. The V segment lost 2 bases and the J segment 4 bases; nucleotides outside the gene matches: 3. DNA for the CDR3: TGTGCCAGCTCACCAGGGACAGGTGGAGAGACCCAGTACTTC. It codes for CASSPGTGGETQYF. The variable domain in full, completed from reference TRBV18 and TRBJ2-5, reads NAGVMQNPRHLVRRRGQEARLRCSPMKGHSHVYWYRQLPEEGLKFMVYLQKENIIDESGMPKERFSAEFPKEGPSILRIQQVVRGDSAAYFCASSPGTGGETQYFGPGTRLLVL.

Written as DNA, the CDR3 is TGTGCCAGCAGCGACGGGCGCCAGAGCGGGGAAAAACTGTTTTTT. Translated: CASSDGRQSGEKLFF. The chain joins TRBV5-4 to TRBJ1-4; D unclear. The CDR3 runs 15 residues. Germline-derived CDR1 and CDR2 are SGHNT and YYREEE (reference sequence). Trimming took off 4 bases at V and 8 bases at J, with 18 bases between the two ends.

The J gene is TRBJ2-3, the V gene TRBV28; D might be TRBD1 (6 bases). V lost 5 bases, J lost 9 bases, and 18 bases lay in between. Per germline, CDR1 MDHEN and CDR2 SYDVKM. The CDR3 sequence is 14 residues long. CDR3 amino acids: CASSRIEQGSTQYF. Written as DNA, the CDR3 is TGTGCCAGCAGTCGAATCGAACAGGGTAGCACGCAGTATTTT.

This clone came up once. CDR3 in amino acids: CASSPPRRQGGINSPLHF. In DNA, the CDR3 is TGTGCCAGCAGCCCCCCTCGGAGACAGGGAGGTATTAATTCACCCCTCCACTTT. The chain recombines TRBV7-8 with TRBJ1-6; TRBD1 aligns across 7 bases. The CDR3 loop spans 18 amino acids. With 5 bases clipped from V and 6 bases from J, the junction kept 16 bases outside the gene matches. Germline V gene data show CDR1 as SGHVS and CDR2 as FQNEAQ.

This chain links TRBV6-5 with TRBJ1-2; D might be TRBD1 (5 bases). The CDR3 is 11 amino acids. CDR1 and CDR2 (germline): MNHEY, SVGAGI. V lost 6 bases and J lost 6, with 8 bases in between. CDR3 DNA sequence: TGTGCCAGCAGGAGGGGAAATGGCTACACCTTC. Translating it yields CASRRGNGYTF.

The table lists this clone with a count of one. This chain connects TRBV28 to TRBJ2-4; 9 positions agree with TRBD1. The CDR3 length is 15 residues. V gave up 4 bases and J gave up 7 bases; unmatched junction bases: 8. Germline V gene data show CDR1 as MDHEN and CDR2 as SYDVKM. This chain's CDR3 is CASSSMTGGGNIQYF. CDR3 DNA sequence: TGTGCCAGCAGTTCCATGACAGGGGGAGGGAACATTCAGTACTTC.

The V gene is TRBV20-1, the J gene TRBJ1-4; 8 bases are shared with TRBD1. Germline CDR1 reads DFQATT; CDR2 reads SNEGSKA (reference sequence). This CDR3 is built from 11 residues. The trim removed 6 bases at V and 8 bases at J, leaving 2 bases unmatched. The CDR3 nucleotides read TGCAGTGCAAGGGACAGGGAAAAACTGTTTTTT. Protein product: CSARDREKLFF.

The chain combines TRBV29-1 with TRBJ1-5; 10 nucleotides line up with TRBD1. The ends lost 6 bases at V and 7 bases at J; junction bases unmatched: 9. The CDR3 has 14 amino acids. Germline V CDR1 and CDR2: SQVTM, ANQGSEA. The CDR3 protein is CSVRTGGLRQPQHF. The CDR3, as DNA: TGCAGCGTGAGGACAGGGGGTCTAAGACAGCCCCAGCATTTT. Full variable domain (missing parts from reference TRBV29-1 and TRBJ1-5): SAVISQKPSRDICQRGTSLTIQCQVDSQVTMMFWYRQQPGQSLTLIATANQGSEATYESGFVIDKFPISRPNLTFSTLTVSNMSPEDSSIYLCSVRTGGLRQPQHFGDGTRLSIL.

V usage is TRBV5-1 and J usage is TRBJ2-2, with a tentative D call TRBD1 (7 bases). The germline V gene encodes CDR1 SGHRS and CDR2 YFSETQ. The CDR3 sequence is 15 residues long. With 0 bases removed from V and 7 bases from J, the gap between germline ends came to 13 bases. The CDR3 DNA reads as TGCGCCAGCAGCTTGGCAGGGGGGCGAGGCGGGGAGCTGTTTTTT. It translates to CASSLAGGRGGELFF.

The rearrangement links TRBV6-5 to TRBJ1-1; a weak D match, TRBD1 (5 bases). Germline values: CDR1 MNHEY, CDR2 SVGAGI. V lost 6 bases and J lost 1, with 12 bases in between. This CDR3 has 14 amino acids. In DNA form, the CDR3 reads TGTGCCAGCAGAGCCCTAGGGACGAACACTGAAGCTTTCTTT. It is translated as CASRALGTNTEAFF.

V usage is TRBV7-9 and J usage is TRBJ1-2; D possibly corresponds to TRBD1 (6 bases). This CDR3 region has 15 residues. Germline V gives CDR1 SEHNR, CDR2 FQNEAQ (reference sequence). Trimming cost V 4 bases and J 0 bases, with 12 bases left between them. In nucleotides, the CDR3 is TGTGCCAGCAGCTACGACACAGGGACTAACTATGGCTACACCTTC. Protein: CASSYDTGTNYGYTF.

The chain recombines TRBV10-3 with TRBJ2-3; the match to TRBD1 covers 7 bases. The ends lost 4 bases at V and 0 bases at J; junction bases unmatched: 4. The germline CDR1 and CDR2 sequences are ENHRY and SYGVKD. There are 15 residues in the CDR3. The CDR3 reads CAISGTGSSTDTQYF. DNA for the CDR3: TGTGCCATCAGTGGGACAGGCTCCAGCACAGATACGCAGTATTTT.

The V gene is TRBV7-2, the J gene TRBJ2-5, with D uncertain. Trimming took 5 bases from V and 1 from J, leaving 11 bases between them. CDR3 length: 14 amino acids. In germline, CDR1 is SGHTA, CDR2 FQGNSA. The CDR3 DNA is TGTGCCAGCAGCCCCGGACGAGCCCAAGAGACCCAGTACTTC. Translation: CASSPGRAQETQYF.